Each of the 24 T cell receptor beta chains below was sequenced from the same sample in a study of cytomegalovirus exposure and HLA in healthy donors. Primers included in the PCR were 60 Vbeta and 13 Jbeta primers. TCRdb keeps only in-frame clones here, not all; method: immunoSEQ multiplex PCR. The sample yields nearly 80,000 clones, around 79% seen once. The sequencing sample was made of PBMCs. The receptor set was obtained from a woman between 40 and 50 years old in good health and CMV-seropositive.

The V gene is TRBV7-9, the J gene TRBJ1-4, with 9 bases fitting TRBD1. Germline values: CDR1 SEHNR, CDR2 FQNEAQ (reference sequence). The junction had 6 bases not matched to a gene; V was cut back by 5 bases and J by 5 bases. The CDR3 is 15 amino acids. CDR3 bases: TGTGCCAGCAGCCTGCGACAGGGGGGGAATGAAAAACTGTTTTTT. The encoded protein is CASSLRQGGNEKLFF.

The V call is TRBV5-4, the J call TRBJ2-7; 10 nucleotides align to TRBD2. The germline V gene encodes CDR1 SGHNT and CDR2 YYREEE (reference sequence). V shed 3 bases, J shed 7 bases, and the junction held 7 bases outside the gene matches. CDR3 size: 14 residues. The DNA of the CDR3 is TGTGCCAGCAGCTCGGGACTAGCGAGCGGGGAGCAGTACTTC. Translated, it gives CASSSGLASGEQYF.

The chain uses TRBV2 and TRBJ1-4; D perhaps matches TRBD1 (6 bases). This CDR3 spans 14 amino acids. V was trimmed by 4 bases and J by 8 bases, leaving 14 bases between them. Germline CDR1 SNHLY, CDR2 FYNNEI. The CDR3 nucleotides are TGTGCCAGCAGTGGGACAGTGTTACGAGAAAAACTGTTTTTT. It codes for CASSGTVLREKLFF.

The DNA of the CDR3 is TGTGCCAGCAACATAAGAGGTTACGAGCAGTACTTC. It is translated as CASNIRGYEQYF. The V call is TRBV28, the J call TRBJ2-7; D not resolved. The CDR3 is 12 residues long. CDR1 and CDR2 from the germline V gene are MDHEN and SYDVKM. Trimming removed 7 bases from V and 4 bases from J, with 11 bases in between.

The chain uses TRBV7-9 and TRBJ2-2, with D possibly matching TRBD1 (5 bases). Trimming took off 4 bases at V and 5 bases at J, with 11 bases between the two ends. The CDR3 length is 14 residues. Per germline, CDR1 SEHNR and CDR2 FQNEAQ (reference sequence). The chain's CDR3 is CASSSRDRTGELFF. For the CDR3, the DNA is TGTGCCAGCAGCTCCAGGGATCGGACCGGGGAGCTGTTTTTT. Using reference TRBV7-9 and TRBJ2-2 for the parts outside the CDR3, the full variable domain is DTGVSQNPRHKITKRGQNVTFRCDPISEHNRLYWYRQTLGQGPEFLTYFQNEAQLEKSRLLSDRFSAERPKGSFSTLEIQRTEQGDSAMYLCASSSRDRTGELFFGEGSRLTVL.

CDR3 residues: CARDKPGQKNYGYTF. DNA of the CDR3: TGTGCCAGAGATAAACCGGGACAGAAAAACTATGGCTACACCTTC. This chain connects TRBV6-1 to TRBJ1-2; TRBD1 agrees at 7 bases. Germline CDR1 and CDR2: MNHNS and SASEGT. The CDR3 sequence is 15 residues long. Trimming cost V 9 bases and J 2 bases; bases outside gene matches: 12.

The rearrangement joins TRBV5-1 to TRBJ1-2; TRBD1 might be the D (6 bases). This CDR3 has 14 amino acids. V was shortened by 0 bases and J by 4 bases, with 10 bases between the two germline ends. The germline CDR1 and CDR2 sequences are SGHRS and YFSETQ. The CDR3 DNA reads TGCGCCAGCAGCTTGGCCCAGGGGAGCTATGGCTACACCTTC. It translates to CASSLAQGSYGYTF.

The rearrangement links TRBV6-6 to TRBJ2-1; 7 positions match TRBD1. Germline CDR1 is MNHNY and CDR2 is SVGAGI (reference sequence). Trimming removed 6 bases from V and 2 bases from J; junction bases left unmatched: 4. CDR3 length equals 14 residues. The CDR3 bases are TGTGCCAGCAGGGACAGGCCTGCCTACAATGAGCAGTTCTTC. Encoded protein: CASRDRPAYNEQFF.

This clone showed up just once. The chain is built from TRBV6-1 and TRBJ2-7, with 8 bases fitting TRBD1. Trimming took 4 bases from V and 4 from J; bases not matched to a gene: 9. The CDR3 has 15 residues. The germline gives CDR1 MNHNS, CDR2 SASEGT. In DNA, the CDR3 is TGTGCCAGCAGTGGGGGACAGGCTGGCGGTTACGAGCAGTACTTC. Protein sequence: CASSGGQAGGYEQYF.

The chain employs TRBV4-1 and TRBJ1-2; D gene unclear. The CDR3 loop spans 18 amino acids. Germline lookup yields CDR1 MGHRA and CDR2 YSYEKL. V lost 0 bases to trimming and J lost 4 bases, with 21 bases between them. The CDR3 region has the DNA TGCGCCAGCAGCCAAGAGTTTCTGGCGACCGGGGTAGGCTATGGCTACACCTTC. Its translation is CASSQEFLATGVGYGYTF.

The CDR3 reads CASSAGFITGELFF. The DNA for the CDR3 is TGTGCCAGCAGTGCAGGGTTTATCACCGGGGAGCTGTTTTTT. V gene TRBV6-1 combines with J gene TRBJ2-2, with D tentatively TRBD1 (5 bases). With 4 bases removed from V and 4 bases from J, the gap between germline ends came to 10 bases. The CDR3 covers 14 residues. The germline gives CDR1 MNHNS, CDR2 SASEGT.

The V call is TRBV27, the J call TRBJ2-1; 7 nucleotides agree with TRBD2. Trimming took 5 bases from V and 5 from J; bases not matched to a gene: 15. From germline, CDR1 is MNHEY and CDR2 SMNVEV (reference sequence). This CDR3 is 17 amino acids long. CDR3 sequence: CASSLLPGGSDDNEQFF. Written as DNA, the CDR3 is TGTGCCAGCAGTCTCTTACCCGGGGGGTCCGATGACAATGAGCAGTTCTTC.

The genes are TRBV6-5 and TRBJ1-4, with D tentatively TRBD1 (5 bases). This CDR3 has 16 residues. Germline V gives CDR1 MNHEY, CDR2 SVGAGI. V dropped 2 bases and J dropped 3 bases, with 13 bases sitting between them. CDR3 sequence (DNA): TGTGCCAGCAGTTACCTCCTGGGGGGAGCTAATGAAAAACTGTTTTTT. Amino acid sequence: CASSYLLGGANEKLFF.

CDR3 protein: CASSAQTGSPQETQYF. CDR3 DNA: TGTGCCAGCAGCGCGCAGACAGGGTCCCCTCAAGAGACCCAGTACTTC. V and J are TRBV9 and TRBJ2-5, with 7 bases fitting TRBD1. Trimming cost V 3 bases and J 2 bases; bases outside gene matches: 10. Germline V gene lookup returns CDR1 SGDLS and CDR2 YYNGEE. The CDR3 is 16 amino acids. The entire variable domain, with the rest obtained from reference TRBV9 and TRBJ2-5, is as follows: DSGVTQTPKHLITATGQRVTLRCSPRSGDLSVYWYQQSLDQGLQFLIQYYNGEERAKGNILERFSAQQFPDLHSELNLSSLELGDSALYFCASSAQTGSPQETQYFGPGTRLLVL.

The genes are TRBV10-1 and TRBJ1-6, with 7 bases identical to TRBD1. The length of the CDR3 is 19 residues. With 10 bases clipped from V and 0 bases from J, the junction kept 18 bases outside the gene matches. Germline lookup yields CDR1 WNHNN and CDR2 SYGVQD (reference sequence). The CDR3 coding sequence is TGCGCCATCCACATCGGGACAGCCCATTACGGCTCCTATAATTCACCCCTCCACTTT. Translation: CAIHIGTAHYGSYNSPLHF.

The gene calls are TRBV29-1 and TRBJ1-5, with TRBD1 as a possible D gene (6 bases). The length of the CDR3 is 15 residues. The germline V gene encodes CDR1 SQVTM and CDR2 ANQGSEA. Trimming took off 4 bases at V and 4 bases at J, with 17 bases between the two ends. CDR3 amino acids: CSVAGGRGQNQPQHF. DNA for the CDR3: TGCAGCGTTGCCGGGGGGCGCGGACAAAATCAGCCCCAGCATTTT.

The CDR3 loop reads CAISEQGAETEAFF. Written as DNA, the CDR3 is TGTGCCATCAGTGAACAGGGGGCAGAAACTGAAGCTTTCTTT. The genes are TRBV10-3 and TRBJ1-1, with 9 bases that match TRBD1. V shed 3 bases and J 5 bases; nucleotides not matched to a gene: 4. This CDR3 contains 14 residues. The germline CDR1 and CDR2 sequences are ENHRY and SYGVKD.

This chain uses TRBV6-1 with TRBJ1-3; weak D call: TRBD1 (6 bases). Trimming took 4 bases from V and 2 from J, leaving 9 bases between them. The V gene's germline CDR1 is MNHNS and CDR2 SASEGT. There are 14 residues in the CDR3. The CDR3 sequence is CASSVRGAGNTIYF. The CDR3, as DNA: TGTGCCAGCAGTGTCAGGGGCGCTGGAAACACCATATATTTT.

The genes are TRBV6-1 and TRBJ2-1; TRBD1 matches 9 bases. This CDR3 is 14 amino acids long. CDR1 is MNHNS, CDR2 SASEGT, per germline. V was pared by 10 bases and J by 4 bases, with 8 bases of the junction left unmatched. In DNA, the CDR3 is TGTGCCACCCGTACAGGGGGCGCGTACAATGAGCAGTTCTTC. This sequence encodes CATRTGGAYNEQFF.

The chain couples TRBV5-5 to TRBJ1-1, with a weak D call TRBD1 (5 bases). Looked up from germline, CDR1 is SGHKS and CDR2 is YYEKEE (reference sequence). V shed 0 bases and J shed 11 bases, with 11 bases lying between them. This CDR3 spans 12 amino acids. The CDR3 loop reads CASSLVDSWAFF. The CDR3, as DNA: TGTGCCAGCAGCTTGGTCGACAGTTGGGCTTTCTTT.

The rearrangement joins TRBV11-1 to TRBJ2-1; a possible D gene is TRBD2 (6 bases). The CDR3 spans 13 residues. Germline values: CDR1 SGHAT, CDR2 FQDESV (reference sequence). V lost 5 bases, J lost 5 bases, and 10 bases lay in between. CDR3 nucleotides: TGTGCCAGCAGCACTAGCCAGCACAATGAGCAGTTCTTC. Its translation: CASSTSQHNEQFF.

The chain carries TRBV10-3 and TRBJ2-2; weak D call: TRBD2 (6 bases). The germline gives CDR1 ENHRY, CDR2 SYGVKD. This CDR3 is built from 14 residues. The V end was cut by 3 bases, the J end by 6 bases, with 11 bases between. Written as DNA, the CDR3 is TGTGCCATCAGTGACGGGGGTTTCGCCGGGGAGCTGTTTTTT. Protein: CAISDGGFAGELFF.

This chain links TRBV27 with TRBJ2-6; TRBD1 might be the D (6 bases). The CDR3 length is 15 residues. V was clipped by 6 bases and J by 1 base, with 10 bases between them. CDR1 MNHEY and CDR2 SMNVEV come from the germline V gene (reference sequence). CDR3 nucleotide sequence: TGTGCCAGCAGCTCTAGGGGGTCTGGGGCCAACGTCCTGACTTTC. It translates to CASSSRGSGANVLTF.

The chain links TRBV30 to TRBJ1-4; unclear D gene. The germline CDR1 and CDR2 sequences are GTSNPN and SVGIG (reference sequence). The CDR3 totals 14 residues. Trimming cost V 2 bases and J 8 bases, with 15 bases left between them. The CDR3, as DNA: TGTGCCTGGAGTACCCACTCCCCGCGAGAAAAACTGTTTTTT. Translation gives CAWSTHSPREKLFF.